Below are 20 T cell receptor beta chains sequenced from a single sample in a study of T cells in Graves' hyperthyroidism and ophthalmopathy (dated by TCRdb to the late 2010s). Preparation of the library involved multiplex PCR. The sample was run on an Illumina HiSeq 2000. Amplification of TCR beta CDR3 regions was carried out from RNA transcripts. The TCR CDR3 was subjected to a first round of RT-PCR using the HTBI primer set and the Qiagen OneStep RT-PCR kit. TCRdb reprocessing: public reads trimmed at Q25 with fastp, clones called with MiXCR, in-frame beta chains kept. Rows are unified per CDR3 protein, each entry keeping the most common DNA and genes. Present in this sample are 500,000 or so distinct CDR3 sequences, 17% of which were seen just once. Approximately 16% of the sample lies in the top ten. Material for sequencing was blood. The receptors were sampled from a young woman with Graves' ophthalmopathy.

In this sample, this clonotype turned up many times. The gene calls are TRBV28 and TRBJ2-7; D could derive from TRBD1 or TRBD2 (5 bases each). Germline-derived CDR1 and CDR2 are MDHEN and SYDVKM. The ends were cut back, 0 bases at V and 2 bases at J, with 8 bases in the middle. The CDR3 sequence is 14 residues long. The CDR3: CASSLWQGAYEQYF. DNA for the CDR3: TGTGCCAGCAGTTTATGGCAGGGAGCCTACGAGCAGTACTTC.

The V gene is TRBV27, the J gene TRBJ2-7; either TRBD1 or TRBD2 may fit D (5 bases each). The V end was cut by 0 bases, the J end by 7 bases, with 19 bases between. Germline V CDR1 and CDR2: MNHEY, SMNVEV (reference sequence). This CDR3 has 16 amino acids. CDR3 in amino acids: CASSLSSASLEGEQYF. In nucleotides, the CDR3 is TGTGCCAGCAGTTTATCGTCAGCTTCCCTTGAGGGGGAGCAGTACTTC.

The table lists this clonotype with a few counts. The chain links TRBV7-9 to TRBJ2-3; 10 bases match TRBD1. The germline gives CDR1 SEHNR, CDR2 FQNEAQ (reference sequence). After removal of 5 bases from V and 3 bases from J, the junction contained 5 bases not matched to a gene. CDR3 length: 15 amino acids. As DNA, the CDR3 is TGTGCCAGCAGCCGCGACAGGGGGCGTACAGATACGCAGTATTTT. The encoded protein is CASSRDRGRTDTQYF.

The V call is TRBV5-5, the J call TRBJ2-3; a possible D gene is TRBD2 (5 bases). V was trimmed by 4 bases and J by 0 bases, leaving 18 bases between them. CDR1 and CDR2 from the germline V gene are SGHKS and YYEKEE (reference sequence). The length of the CDR3 is 17 residues. The CDR3: CASSKLPGNPSTDTQYF. The CDR3 coding sequence is TGTGCCAGCAGCAAACTACCGGGGAACCCTAGCACAGATACGCAGTATTTT.

Ten or more counts support this clonotype. The V call is TRBV27, the J call TRBJ2-7; D is ambiguous. CDR1 and CDR2 from the germline V gene are MNHEY and SMNVEV (reference sequence). The V end lost 3 bases, the J end lost 3 bases, and 9 bases lay between the germline ends. This CDR3 spans 13 amino acids. The DNA of the CDR3 is TGTGCCAGCAGTTTGGGTCAATACTACGAGCAGTACTTC. Translated: CASSLGQYYEQYF.

This clonotype was picked up a small number of times. The V gene is TRBV3-2, the J gene TRBJ1-2. TRBV3-2 is labeled a pseudogene. This CDR3 comprises 12 residues. DNA for the CDR3: TGTGCCAGCAGCCGGAGGAACTATGGCTACACCTTC. Protein product: CASSRRNYGYTF.

The sample holds many counts of this clonotype. The chain uses TRBV7-2 and TRBJ2-7; no firm D call. This CDR3 has 13 amino acids. Germline V CDR1 and CDR2: SGHTA, FQGNSA. V lost 6 bases, J lost 2 bases, and 11 bases lay in between. CDR3 nucleotide sequence: TGTGCCAGCAGAACCGGCCTAGCCTACGAGCAGTACTTC. This translates into CASRTGLAYEQYF. The whole variable domain, filled in from reference TRBV7-2 and TRBJ2-7, reads GAGVSQSPSNKVTEKGKDVELRCDPISGHTALYWYRQSLGQGLEFLIYFQGNSAPDKSGLPSDRFSAERTGGSVSTLTIQRTQQEDSAVYLCASRTGLAYEQYFGPGTRLTVT.

This clonotype was counted many times. The chain couples TRBV5-1 to TRBJ2-1; 12 bases line up with TRBD2. Germline V lookup: CDR1 SGHRS, CDR2 YFSETQ. This CDR3 is 16 amino acids long. The V gene end was trimmed by 0 bases and the J gene end by 6 bases; junction bases not matched to a gene: 4. In nucleotides, the CDR3 is TGCGCCAGCAGCTTGGTGGCTAGCGGGAGGGTCAATGAGCAGTTCTTC. Protein sequence: CASSLVASGRVNEQFF. The whole variable domain, remainder taken from reference TRBV5-1 and TRBJ2-1, is KAGVTQTPRYLIKTRGQQVTLSCSPISGHRSVSWYQQTPGQGLQFLFEYFSETQRNKGNFPGRFSGRQFSNSRSEMNVSTLELGDSALYLCASSLVASGRVNEQFFGPGTRLTVL.

In its sample, this clonotype was seen once. The V call is TRBV12-3 or TRBV12-4, the J call TRBJ2-7, with 7 positions matching TRBD1. There are 17 residues in the CDR3. J lost 2 bases, V lost 5 bases, and 15 bases had no gene match. The DNA for the CDR3 is TGTGCCAGCAGTGCGGCTCTCACGTGGGACAGCGCCTACGAGCAGTACTTC. Its translation: CASSAALTWDSAYEQYF.

On this clonotype itself: The CDR3 end shows no conserved phenylalanine or tryptophan, and so a read error is likely. The CDR3 spells CASSLRGTVSYNSPLHL. In DNA, the CDR3 is TGTGCCAGCAGTTTAAGGGGGACAGTCTCCTATAATTCACCCCTCCACCTT. The rearrangement links TRBV28 to TRBJ1-6, with 7 bases fitting TRBD1. This CDR3 contains 17 residues. Trimming removed 2 bases from V and 0 bases from J; junction bases left unmatched: 4. Germline V lookup: CDR1 MDHEN, CDR2 SYDVKM.

The chain has TRBV6-1 and TRBJ2-1; tentative D call: TRBD2 (5 bases). The CDR3 covers 18 residues. The ends were cut back, 5 bases at V and 0 bases at J, with 20 bases in the middle. Germline V gives CDR1 MNHNS, CDR2 SASEGT. CDR3 nucleotides: TGTGCCAGCAGTTCCTTACTTCGCGGCGGGCCCTCCTACAATGAGCAGTTCTTC. As protein: CASSSLLRGGPSYNEQFF.

The CDR3 here is CSVERGSGGEEQYF. CDR3 in DNA: TGCAGCGTTGAACGGGGGTCAGGGGGCGAGGAGCAGTACTTC. V usage is TRBV29-1 and J usage is TRBJ2-7, with 8 bases fitting TRBD1. V was clipped by 2 bases and J by 7 bases; unmatched bases: 10. The CDR3 is made up of 14 amino acids. Germline assignment: CDR1 SQVTM and CDR2 ANQGSEA.

The chain links TRBV29-1 to TRBJ2-4; D is unclear. Germline V gene lookup returns CDR1 SQVTM and CDR2 ANQGSEA. The ends were cut back, 4 bases at V and 3 bases at J, with 1 base in the middle. The CDR3 is 10 residues long. CDR3 sequence reads: CSVVKNIQYF. DNA of the CDR3: TGCAGCGTTGTCAAAAACATTCAGTACTTC.

This clonotype appeared a few times. This rearrangement joins TRBV28 to TRBJ1-4, with TRBD1 matching over 7 bases. Germline values: CDR1 MDHEN, CDR2 SYDVKM. The CDR3 loop spans 18 amino acids. V lost 3 bases, J lost 2 bases, and 12 bases stayed unmatched. CDR3 in DNA: TGTGCCAGCAGTTTTAATGATCTGGCCAGGGGGACTAATGAAAAACTGTTTTTT. It specifies CASSFNDLARGTNEKLFF.

With regard to this clonotype: One end of the junction does not line up with germline, which may come from a read error. The chain is built from TRBV7-9 and TRBJ2-1, with 8 bases matching TRBD1. This CDR3 is built from 14 residues. Germline CDR1 is SEHNR and CDR2 is FQNEAQ (reference sequence). The CDR3 DNA follows: TGCGCCAGCAGCCAAGACAGGGGAGACCTCGAGCAGTTCTTC. Translated: CASSQDRGDLEQFF.

This clonotype has more than one count but fewer than ten. This sequence joins TRBV6-6 and TRBJ2-2; either TRBD1 or TRBD2 may supply D (6 bases each). Trimming took off 0 bases at V and 4 bases at J, with 15 bases between the two ends. There are 17 residues in the CDR3. The germline gives CDR1 MNHNY, CDR2 SVGAGI (reference sequence). The chain's CDR3 is CASSYSTGAVVTGELFF. The CDR3 DNA follows: TGTGCCAGCAGTTACTCGACGGGGGCCGTGGTCACCGGGGAGCTGTTTTTT.

This clonotype occurred many times. This chain links TRBV5-5 with TRBJ1-1; D unresolved. Trimming pared 6 bases from V and 1 base from J, leaving 10 bases between. This CDR3 is built from 13 residues. Germline-derived CDR1 and CDR2 are SGHKS and YYEKEE (reference sequence). The CDR3 nucleotides are TGTGCCAGCATCATGTCAGGGAACACTGAAGCTTTCTTT. Translation gives CASIMSGNTEAFF.

This clonotype has at least ten counts. This chain uses TRBV3-1 with TRBJ1-2; D may be TRBD1 (6 bases). The CDR3 spans 13 residues. The V and J ends lost 4 bases and 3 bases respectively, with 9 bases between them. Germline values: CDR1 LGHDT, CDR2 YNNKEL (reference sequence). CDR3 DNA sequence: TGTGCCAGCAGCCCGGGACAAGACTATGGCTACACCTTC. This encodes CASSPGQDYGYTF.

Comment on this clonotype: A read error may explain this, as a much larger clone is one base away. The chain couples TRBV20-1 to TRBJ1-1; D call uncertain. The CDR3 loop spans 11 amino acids. The germline gives CDR1 DFQATT, CDR2 SNEGSKA (reference sequence). The CDR3 DNA is TGCAGTGCAATGCAGAACTCTGAAGCTTTCTTT. Translation gives CSAMQNSEAFF.

On this clonotype itself: One end of the junction does not line up with germline, which may come from a read error. The V call is TRBV2, the J call TRBJ2-7, with a tentative D call TRBD1 (7 bases). Germline V gene sequence: CDR1 SNHLY, CDR2 FYNNEI. The CDR3 runs to 14 residues. The CDR3 protein is CVSKEAGGPYEQYF. The DNA for the CDR3 is TGTGTCAGCAAGGAGGCAGGGGGGCCGTACGAGCAGTACTTC.